A selection of T cell receptor beta chains follows, all from one sample in a study of blood T cell repertoires in COVID-19. Produced via immunoSEQ multiplex PCR; TCRdb's table is partial and in-frame only. The sample includes about 86,000 clones, 75% to 90% of them seen just once. Sequencing was done on a sample of peripheral blood. The receptors come from a woman of 80 years or more with active or convalescent COVID-19. CDR3s include the opening cysteine and the closing phenylalanine or tryptophan. The order of the fields is CDR3 length, D gene, V gene, clone size, J gene, CDR3 DNA, CDR3 protein. D genes are given only for firm matches. Not all rows give a size; the values are once, few, many and, for expanded clones, a class.

length: 14; D: TRBD2; V: TRBV29-1; size: -; J: TRBJ2-1; DNA: TGCAGCGTGGAAGGACTAGCAAGCGGGAATGAGCAGTTCTTC; CDR3: CSVEGLASGNEQFF
length: 13; D: -; V: TRBV29-1; size: -; J: TRBJ1-1; DNA: TGCAGCGTTCAAAAACAAGGGGGCACTGAAGCTTTCTTT; CDR3: CSVQKQGGTEAFF
length: 14; D: -; V: TRBV16; size: -; J: TRBJ2-2; DNA: TGTGCCAGCAGCCAATCAAGCGGTCCCGGGGAGCTGTTTTTT; CDR3: CASSQSSGPGELFF
length: 15; D: -; V: TRBV9; size: -; J: TRBJ1-4; DNA: TGTGCCAGCAGCAGGGGCCTGTCGACTAATGAAAAACTGTTTTTT; CDR3: CASSRGLSTNEKLFF
length: 16; D: -; V: TRBV20-1; size: once; J: TRBJ2-3; DNA: TGCAGTGCTAGTGAGTGGGCGGGAAGGAGCACAGATACGCAGTATTTT; CDR3: CSASEWAGRSTDTQYF
length: 12; D: -; V: TRBV6-2/TRBV6-3; size: -; J: TRBJ2-7; DNA: TGTGCCAGCAGTCGAGACTCCTACGAGCAGTACTTC; CDR3: CASSRDSYEQYF
length: 16; D: TRBD2; V: TRBV9; size: -; J: TRBJ2-7; DNA: TGTGCCAGCAGCGTCGGGACTAGCGGGCCCTCCTACGAGCAGTACTTC; CDR3: CASSVGTSGPSYEQYF
length: 14; D: TRBD1; V: TRBV19; size: -; J: TRBJ1-6; DNA: TGTGCCAGTACCACGACAGGGTTAAATTCACCCCTCCACTTT; CDR3: CASTTTGLNSPLHF
length: 15; D: TRBD1; V: TRBV6-5; size: -; J: TRBJ2-7; DNA: TGTGCCAGCTCCCAGGTGGGCAGGGGGCCATACGAGCAGTACTTC; CDR3: CASSQVGRGPYEQYF
length: 13; D: -; V: TRBV7-2; size: -; J: TRBJ1-4; DNA: TGTGCCAGCAGTCAGGCCACTAATGAAAAACTGTTTTTT; CDR3: CASSQATNEKLFF
length: 12; D: TRBD1; V: TRBV27; size: few; J: TRBJ1-5; DNA: TGTGCCAGCATGGGACAGGGGTCACCCCAGCATTTT; CDR3: CASMGQGSPQHF
length: 15; D: TRBD2; V: TRBV5-6; size: -; J: TRBJ2-1; DNA: TGTGCCAGCAGCCGGGGGGAGGGAGCTTACAATGAGCAGTTCTTC; CDR3: CASSRGEGAYNEQFF
length: 17; D: TRBD1; V: TRBV5-1; size: -; J: TRBJ1-2; DNA: TGCGCCAGCAGCTTTACGGACAGGGGCTTTCCTCGGTATGGCTACACCTTC; CDR3: CASSFTDRGFPRYGYTF
length: 17; D: TRBD1; V: TRBV5-4; size: few; J: TRBJ2-6; DNA: TGTGCCAGCAGCTTTTTAACAGGGGGGATTGGGGCCAACGTCCTGACTTTC; CDR3: CASSFLTGGIGANVLTF
length: 13; D: -; V: TRBV5-1; size: -; J: TRBJ1-1; DNA: TGCGCCAGCAGCTTTTCAGGGTACACTGAAGCTTTCTTT; CDR3: CASSFSGYTEAFF
length: 15; D: TRBD1; V: TRBV7-2; size: -; J: TRBJ2-7; DNA: TGTGCCAGCAGCTTAGGGGGACAGGGGGTCTACGAGCAGTACTTC; CDR3: CASSLGGQGVYEQYF
length: 15; D: TRBD1; V: TRBV11-1; size: -; J: TRBJ2-1; DNA: TGTGCCAGCAGCCCTCCGGGACAGGGGGCTGGTGAGCAGTTCTTC; CDR3: CASSPPGQGAGEQFF
length: 17; D: TRBD2; V: TRBV5-1; size: -; J: TRBJ2-4; DNA: TGCGCCAGCAGCTTTCGACTAGCGGGGGGGCGAGAGAACATTCAGTACTTC; CDR3: CASSFRLAGGRENIQYF
length: 15; D: -; V: TRBV6-5; size: -; J: TRBJ1-4; DNA: TGTGCCAGCATCCCAGGGCATGCAACTAATGAAAAACTGTTTTTT; CDR3: CASIPGHATNEKLFF
length: 17; D: TRBD1; V: TRBV19; size: -; J: TRBJ1-1; DNA: TGTGCCAGTAGTAGGCCTGGGACAGGGATGTTGAACACTGAAGCTTTCTTT; CDR3: CASSRPGTGMLNTEAFF